The T cell receptor beta chain described here comes from a study of shared clonotypes between healthy human individuals. Profiling relied on immunoSEQ multiplex PCR, and the TCRdb table lists in-frame clones only, not all of them. The sample carries fewer than 2.5 million clones, under 95% recorded once. This CDR3 region has 16 residues. Trimming removed 0 bases from V and 4 bases from J, with 12 bases in between. The germline V gene encodes CDR1 LNHNV and CDR2 YYDKDF (reference sequence). This clonotype was obtained from a man between 18 and 29 years old in good health. Some clones in this sample may be carry-over from other donors' samples. This rearrangement joins TRBV15 to TRBJ1-4; D gene unclear. Material for sequencing was naive CD4+ T cells from PBMCs. The subset here: CD45RA+ positively selected. CDR3 sequence reads: CATSRDYGRRNEKLFF. The CDR3 bases are TGTGCCACCAGCAGAGACTACGGGAGACGTAATGAAAAACTGTTTTTT.